These T cell receptor beta chains were read from a single sample in a study of cytotoxic CD8 clonotypes in ibrutinib-treated CLL. Assay used: immunoSEQ multiplex PCR; TCRdb lists only in-frame clones, some missing. The profile shows about 92,000 clones, approximately 77% of them singletons. The sequences come from PBMCs, collected after 24 months of ibrutinib treatment. Source of these receptors: a human donor with chronic lymphocytic leukemia. Both conserved end residues are part of each CDR3. D genes are given only for firm matches. Expanded clones get a size class; other rows say once, few or many, or leave the size out.

>.|.|TRBV5-1|TRBJ2-7
TGCGCCAGCAGCTTCGGCAGGAACTACGAGCAGTACTTC
CASSFGRNYEQYF
>TRBD1|.|TRBV25-1|TRBJ2-3
TGTGCCAGCAGTGAATACGGGACAGGCTACACAGATACGCAGTATTTT
CASSEYGTGYTDTQYF
>.|.|TRBV28|TRBJ1-3
TGTGCCAGCGTTAGGGCTAGCTCTGGAAACACCATATATTTT
CASVRASSGNTIYF
>.|.|TRBV19|TRBJ1-1
TGTGCCAGTATTACGAGGGGTGCTGAAGCTTTCTTT
CASITRGAEAFF
>TRBD1|many|TRBV7-8|TRBJ1-1
TGTGCCAGCAGCTTAAGACAGGGGGCCACTGAAGCTTTCTTT
CASSLRQGATEAFF
>.|.|TRBV5-6|TRBJ2-1
TGTGCCAGCAGCTTGGATAATGAGCAGTTCTTC
CASSLDNEQFF
>.|.|TRBV18|TRBJ1-3
TGTGCCAGCTCACCACCGTCAGCGGGAAACACCATATATTTT
CASSPPSAGNTIYF
>TRBD1|.|TRBV28|TRBJ2-1
TGTGCCAGCAGTCCCCAGGGGGCAATAGAAAATGAGCAGTTCTTC
CASSPQGAIENEQFF
>.|.|TRBV7-2|TRBJ2-7
TGTGCCAGCAGCTATGTGGGGGGGGCCTCCTACGAGCAGTACTTC
CASSYVGGASYEQYF
>.|.|TRBV5-1|TRBJ1-3
TGCGCCAGCAGACTCGGGGTCTCTGGAAACACCATATATTTT
CASRLGVSGNTIYF
>.|.|TRBV18|TRBJ1-1
TGTGCCAGCTCACCTCATGAGCCCTCAAAGAACACTGAAGCTTTCTTT
CASSPHEPSKNTEAFF
>TRBD1|.|TRBV19|TRBJ2-7
TGTGCCAGTAGTAGTCCGGGACAGACCTACGAGCAGTACTTC
CASSSPGQTYEQYF
>.|.|TRBV2|TRBJ2-1
TGTGCCAGCAGTGTGGGGGGTGAGCAGTTCTTC
CASSVGGEQFF
>.|many|TRBV11-3|TRBJ2-3
TGTGCCAGCAGCCACTGGGGGTTGGATACGCAGTATTTT
CASSHWGLDTQYF
>.|once|TRBV7-2|TRBJ1-2
TGTGCCAGCAGCTTTATCGCGGGAAAGTATGGCTACACCTTC
CASSFIAGKYGYTF
>.|.|TRBV29-1|TRBJ1-5
TGCAGCGTTGTACAGGGAAGCAATCAGCCCCAGCATTTT
CSVVQGSNQPQHF
>.|.|TRBV9|TRBJ2-4
TGTGCCAGCAGCCCAAGGGGACAAGGAAACATTCAGTACTTC
CASSPRGQGNIQYF
>.|.|TRBV2|TRBJ2-3
TGTGCCAGCAGTGAAACCCAGGGGGGTACAGATACGCAGTATTTT
CASSETQGGTDTQYF
>.|.|TRBV5-1|TRBJ2-7
TGCGCCAGCAGCTTCGCTAGCTCGAGGGGCGAGCAGTACTTC
CASSFASSRGEQYF
>.|many|TRBV7-8|TRBJ1-1
TGTGCCAGCAGCTTAGTTGGGCAGCCGAACACTGAAGCTTTCTTT
CASSLVGQPNTEAFF
>.|.|TRBV11-3|TRBJ2-7
TGTGCCAGCAGCTTCGGAGGGCCGAGCGAGCAGTACTTC
CASSFGGPSEQYF
>.|.|TRBV5-5|TRBJ2-7
TGTGCCAGCAGCTTGTTCCCGGGACGGGGCTCCTACGAGCAGTACTTC
CASSLFPGRGSYEQYF
>.|.|TRBV6-6|TRBJ1-5
TGTGCCAGCAGTTACGGCGGGGTTCAGCCCCAGCATTTT
CASSYGGVQPQHF
>.|.|TRBV11-2|TRBJ2-1
TGTGCCAGCAGCTTAGGGGACACTAACCATGGGAGTGAGCAGTTCTTC
CASSLGDTNHGSEQFF
>.|.|TRBV5-1|TRBJ2-3
TGCGCCAGCAGCCCCACCTCCACAGATACGCAGTATTTT
CASSPTSTDTQYF
>.|few|TRBV19|TRBJ1-1
TGTGCCAGTAATCAACAGAACCGGAACACTGAAGCTTTCTTT
CASNQQNRNTEAFF
>TRBD1|.|TRBV5-1|TRBJ2-1
TGCGCCAGCAGCTTGGACTTCGACAGGGCGGATGAGCAGTTCTTC
CASSLDFDRADEQFF
>.|.|TRBV7-2|TRBJ2-5
TGTGCCAGCACCATTTCCTGGGCCCAGTACTTC
CASTISWAQYF
>TRBD1|.|TRBV27|TRBJ2-1
TGTGCCAGCAGTTTCCAGGGGACAGGCCGGGTGGGTGAGCAGTTCTTC
CASSFQGTGRVGEQFF
>.|.|TRBV7-3|TRBJ1-1
TGTGCCAGCAGCTCATCAGAGAACACTGAAGCTTTCTTT
CASSSSENTEAFF
>.|.|TRBV2|TRBJ1-2
TGTGCCAGCAAAGTCTCGGTGGTCCGTGGTGGCTACACCTTC
CASKVSVVRGGYTF
>.|once|TRBV10-2|TRBJ1-6
TGCGCCAGCAGTGAGTCCCGCTATAATTCACCCCTCCACTTT
CASSESRYNSPLHF
>.|.|TRBV7-2|TRBJ2-7
TGTGCCAGCAGCGTGGGGCCGGGCACCTACGAGCAGTACTTC
CASSVGPGTYEQYF
>.|.|TRBV30|TRBJ2-7
TGTGCCTGGAGTGTAGTCAGGGACCTTGCCGTGGAGCAGTACTTC
CAWSVVRDLAVEQYF
>.|.|TRBV19|TRBJ2-7
TGTGCCAGTAGTACCCCATACGGGGAACACCACATCGCCTACGAGCAGTACTTC
CASSTPYGEHHIAYEQYF
>.|.|TRBV18|TRBJ2-2
TGTGCCAGCTCACCGGACAGAACCGGGGAGCTGTTTTTT
CASSPDRTGELFF
>.|.|TRBV2|TRBJ1-1
TGTGCCAGCAGTGAAGAGGTGGTGGCGACCGGGACTGAAGCTTTCTTT
CASSEEVVATGTEAFF
>.|few|TRBV6-6|TRBJ1-1
TGTGCCAGCAGTTACGGGAGCATGAACACTGAAGCTTTCTTT
CASSYGSMNTEAFF
>.|.|TRBV19|TRBJ1-1
TGTGCCAGCCCCCCCCGGGACGGACACCCTGAAGCTTTCTTT
CASPPRDGHPEAFF
>.|few|TRBV5-6|TRBJ1-1
TGTGCCAGCAGCTTGTTCGGCGCAAACACTGAAGCTTTCTTT
CASSLFGANTEAFF
>TRBD2|.|TRBV29-1|TRBJ2-1
TGCAGCGTTGTCTCAGGACTAGCGGGATTAAAGCAGTTCTTC
CSVVSGLAGLKQFF
>.|.|TRBV7-9|TRBJ2-7
TGTGCCAGCAGGACCACAAGAGCCTACGAGCAGTACTTC
CASRTTRAYEQYF
>TRBD2|once|TRBV29-1|TRBJ2-7
TGCAGCGTTGAATGGGGAGGGTCCAACGAGCAGTACTTC
CSVEWGGSNEQYF
>.|.|TRBV15|TRBJ1-1
TGTGCCACCAGCCTAATGGGTGCAGGCATGAACACTGAAGCTTTCTTT
CATSLMGAGMNTEAFF